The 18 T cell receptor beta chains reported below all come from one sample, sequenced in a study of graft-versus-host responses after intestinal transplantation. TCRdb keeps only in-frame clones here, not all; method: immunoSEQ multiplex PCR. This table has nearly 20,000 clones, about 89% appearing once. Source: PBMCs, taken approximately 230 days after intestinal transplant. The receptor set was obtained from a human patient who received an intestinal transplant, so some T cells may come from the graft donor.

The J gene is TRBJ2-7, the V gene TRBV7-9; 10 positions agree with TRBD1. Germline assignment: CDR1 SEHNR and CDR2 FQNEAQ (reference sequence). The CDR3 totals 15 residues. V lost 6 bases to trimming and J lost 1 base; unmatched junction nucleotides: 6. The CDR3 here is CASSQAGQGSYEQYF. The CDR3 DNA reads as TGTGCCAGCAGTCAAGCGGGACAGGGGTCCTACGAGCAGTACTTC.

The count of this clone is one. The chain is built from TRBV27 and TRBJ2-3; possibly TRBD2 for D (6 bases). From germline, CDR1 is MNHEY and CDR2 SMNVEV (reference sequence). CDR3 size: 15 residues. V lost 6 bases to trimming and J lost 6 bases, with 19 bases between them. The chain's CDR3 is CASRPIGLGLDTQYF. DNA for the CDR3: TGTGCCAGCAGACCCATAGGACTGGGACTCGATACGCAGTATTTT.

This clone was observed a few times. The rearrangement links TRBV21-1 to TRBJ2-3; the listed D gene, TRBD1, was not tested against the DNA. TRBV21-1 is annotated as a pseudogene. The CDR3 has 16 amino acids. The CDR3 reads CASRYGDRGHCDTQYF. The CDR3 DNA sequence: TGTGCCAGCAGATATGGGGACAGGGGGCATTGCGATACGCAGTATTTT.

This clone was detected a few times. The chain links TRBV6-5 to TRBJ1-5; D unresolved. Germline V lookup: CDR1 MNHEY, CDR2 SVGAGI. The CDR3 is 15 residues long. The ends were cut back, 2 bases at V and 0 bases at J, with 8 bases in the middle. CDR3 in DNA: TGTGCCAGCAGTTACAGGCCGTATAGCAATCAGCCCCAGCATTTT. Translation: CASSYRPYSNQPQHF.

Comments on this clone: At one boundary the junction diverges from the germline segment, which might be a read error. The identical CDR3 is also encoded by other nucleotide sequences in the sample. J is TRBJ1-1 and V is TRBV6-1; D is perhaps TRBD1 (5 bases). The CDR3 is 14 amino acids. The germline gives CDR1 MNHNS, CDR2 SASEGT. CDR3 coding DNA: TGTGCCAGCACCCTGGGTGGGGGAGCCACTGAGGCTTTCTTT. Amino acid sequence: CASTLGGGATEAFF.

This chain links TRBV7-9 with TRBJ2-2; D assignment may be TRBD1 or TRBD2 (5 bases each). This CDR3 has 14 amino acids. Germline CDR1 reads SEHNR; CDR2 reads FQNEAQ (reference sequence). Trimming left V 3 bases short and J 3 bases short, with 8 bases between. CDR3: CASSLGRDTGELFF. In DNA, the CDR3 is TGTGCCAGCAGCTTGGGGCGGGACACCGGGGAGCTGTTTTTT.

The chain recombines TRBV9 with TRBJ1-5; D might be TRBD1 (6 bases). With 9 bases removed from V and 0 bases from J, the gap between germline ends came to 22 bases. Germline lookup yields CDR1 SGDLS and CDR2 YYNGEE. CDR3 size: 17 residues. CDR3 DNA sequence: TGTGCCATCGGCCTCCGGGACACGGAAGGTAGCAATCAGCCCCAGCATTTT. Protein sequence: CAIGLRDTEGSNQPQHF.

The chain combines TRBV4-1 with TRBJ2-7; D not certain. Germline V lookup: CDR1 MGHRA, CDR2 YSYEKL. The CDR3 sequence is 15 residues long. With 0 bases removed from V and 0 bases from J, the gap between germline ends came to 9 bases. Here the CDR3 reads CASSQDFGLSYEQYF. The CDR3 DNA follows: TGCGCCAGCAGCCAAGATTTTGGCCTCTCCTACGAGCAGTACTTC.

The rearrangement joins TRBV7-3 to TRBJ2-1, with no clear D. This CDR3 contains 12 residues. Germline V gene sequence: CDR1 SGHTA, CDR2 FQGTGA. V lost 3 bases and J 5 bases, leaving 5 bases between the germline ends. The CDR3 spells CASSFGHNEQFF. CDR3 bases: TGTGCCAGCAGCTTTGGGCACAATGAGCAGTTCTTC.

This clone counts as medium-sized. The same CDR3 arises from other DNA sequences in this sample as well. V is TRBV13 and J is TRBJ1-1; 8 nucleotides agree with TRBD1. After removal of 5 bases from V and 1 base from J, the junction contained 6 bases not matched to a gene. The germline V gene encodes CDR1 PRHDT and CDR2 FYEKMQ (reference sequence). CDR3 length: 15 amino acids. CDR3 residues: CASSIRGRGNTEAFF. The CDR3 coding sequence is TGTGCCAGCAGCATCAGGGGGCGGGGGAACACTGAAGCTTTCTTT.

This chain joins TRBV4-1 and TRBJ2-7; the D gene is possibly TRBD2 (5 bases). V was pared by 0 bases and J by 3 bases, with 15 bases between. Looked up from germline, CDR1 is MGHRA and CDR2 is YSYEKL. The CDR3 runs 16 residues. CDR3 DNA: TGCGCCAGCAGCCAAGAGGGGAAACTAGGGTACTACGAGCAGTACTTC. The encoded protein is CASSQEGKLGYYEQYF.

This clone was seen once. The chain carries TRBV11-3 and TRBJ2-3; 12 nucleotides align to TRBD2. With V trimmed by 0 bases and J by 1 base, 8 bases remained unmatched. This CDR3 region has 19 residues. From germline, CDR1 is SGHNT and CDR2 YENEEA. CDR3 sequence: CASSLDLLAGGPGTDTQYF. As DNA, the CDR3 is TGTGCCAGCAGCTTAGATCTCCTAGCGGGGGGGCCAGGCACAGATACGCAGTATTTT.

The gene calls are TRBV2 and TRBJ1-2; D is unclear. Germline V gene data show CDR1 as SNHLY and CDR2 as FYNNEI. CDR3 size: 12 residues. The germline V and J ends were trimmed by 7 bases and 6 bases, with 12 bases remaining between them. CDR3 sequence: CASNVRYDGYTF. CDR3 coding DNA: TGTGCCAGCAACGTGCGGTACGATGGCTACACCTTC.

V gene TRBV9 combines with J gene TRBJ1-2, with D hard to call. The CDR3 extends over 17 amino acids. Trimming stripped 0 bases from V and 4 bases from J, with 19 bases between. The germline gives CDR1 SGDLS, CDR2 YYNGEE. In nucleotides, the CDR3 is TGTGCCAGCAGCGTAGTGCCCCATAGATCATACTTCTATGGCTACACCTTC. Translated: CASSVVPHRSYFYGYTF.

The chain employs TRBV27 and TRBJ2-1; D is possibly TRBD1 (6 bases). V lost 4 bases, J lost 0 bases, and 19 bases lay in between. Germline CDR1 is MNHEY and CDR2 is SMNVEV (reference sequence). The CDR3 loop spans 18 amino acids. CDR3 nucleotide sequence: TGTGCCAGCAGTTCTTTGGGCCCCGACAGGCCCTCCTACAATGAGCAGTTCTTC. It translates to CASSSLGPDRPSYNEQFF.

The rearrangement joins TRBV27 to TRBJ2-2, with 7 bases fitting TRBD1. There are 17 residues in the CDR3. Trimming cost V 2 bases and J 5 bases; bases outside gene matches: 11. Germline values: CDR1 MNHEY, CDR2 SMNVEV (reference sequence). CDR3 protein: CASSLARTGPGTGELFF. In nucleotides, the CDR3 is TGTGCCAGCAGTTTAGCCAGGACAGGTCCCGGGACCGGGGAGCTGTTTTTT.

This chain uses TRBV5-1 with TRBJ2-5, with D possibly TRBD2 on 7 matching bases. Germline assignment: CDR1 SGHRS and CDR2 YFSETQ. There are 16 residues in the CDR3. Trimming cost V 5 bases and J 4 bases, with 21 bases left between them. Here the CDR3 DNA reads TGCGCCAGCAGTTTAGGAGTGGGGGGGCCGTCAGAGACCCAGTACTTC. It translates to CASSLGVGGPSETQYF.

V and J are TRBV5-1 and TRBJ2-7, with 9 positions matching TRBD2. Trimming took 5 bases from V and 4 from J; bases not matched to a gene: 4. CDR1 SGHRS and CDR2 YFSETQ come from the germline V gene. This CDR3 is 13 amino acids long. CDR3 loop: CASRMAGGYEQYF. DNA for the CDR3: TGCGCCAGCAGGATGGCGGGGGGGTACGAGCAGTACTTC.